This TCR beta chain came from a study of blood T cell repertoires in COVID-19. The wider study: The origin of the acute and convalescent COVID-19 samples was the United States, Italy and Spain. The analysed material was cDNA or gDNA that came from T cells, B-cell-depleted T cells, or PBMCs.

Authors' analysis steps: Estimated nucleated cell counts came from reference gene primer amplification. Some clones are missing from TCRdb's copy, which holds only in-frame ones; the method was immunoSEQ multiplex PCR. V, J and clone size reflect that table, while D and trimming were determined from the DNA. This sample has 250,000 to 350,000 clones; roughly 90% occur once, and the top ten carry around 11%. Seattle patients were enrolled during active infection and followed longitudinally. The CDR3 length is 14 residues. Trimming took off 6 bases at V and 7 bases at J, with 18 bases between the two ends. Germline V lookup: CDR1 MNHEY, CDR2 SVGAGI.

The genes are TRBV6-5 and TRBJ2-5; TRBD1 might be the D (6 bases). The clonotype was recovered from a young woman with COVID-19, enrolled during active disease. Sequencing was done on a sample of peripheral blood. DNA of the CDR3: TGTGCCAGCAGCAATACCCAGGGGTCCACGACCCAGTACTTC. Translation: CASSNTQGSTTQYF.